The 10 T cell receptor beta chains listed next were all sequenced from one sample in a study of CD8+ T cells in alopecia areata (dated by TCRdb to between 2017 and 2018). Explained via the paper, the time point label denotes: baseline before oral tofacitinib. The library was generated by the immunoSEQ multiplex PCR assay. RNA was extracted from all samples and reverse transcribed into cDNA as template for TCR sequencing. TCRdb mirrors the immuneACCESS table, restricted to in-frame sequences. Some clones are absent from its copies; in checked studies, under half trace to an unresolved V gene, and the reason for the others is unknown. For this sample there are about 150,000 clones; about 50% appear just once. The biggest ten clones account for approximately 19% of the sample. Sequencing was performed on CD8+ T cells sorted from blood, taken at week 0. Source of these receptors: a human donor with alopecia areata.

The rearrangement joins TRBV29-1 to TRBJ2-7; the match to TRBD1 covers 8 bases. Germline loops: CDR1 SQVTM, CDR2 ANQGSEA. This CDR3 is 14 amino acids long. V shed 3 bases and J 3 bases; nucleotides not matched to a gene: 7. In DNA, the CDR3 is TGCAGCGTTGAGATGACAGGGGCTGGCTACGAGCAGTACTTC. Translated, it gives CSVEMTGAGYEQYF.

The J gene is TRBJ2-2, the V gene TRBV29-1, with a tentative D call TRBD2 (6 bases). The germline V gene has CDR1 SQVTM and CDR2 ANQGSEA. V lost 1 base and J 6 bases, leaving 12 bases between the germline ends. This CDR3 is built from 14 residues. CDR3 sequence: CSVEGRGSAGELFF. The DNA of the CDR3 is TGCAGCGTTGAAGGTCGGGGGTCGGCCGGGGAGCTGTTTTTT.

CDR3 DNA sequence: TGTGCCAGCAGTGATGTCGGGACGAATGAGCAGTTCTTC. Amino acids: CASSDVGTNEQFF. The chain uses TRBV2 and TRBJ2-1; D is tentatively TRBD1 or TRBD2 (5 bases each). The CDR3 length is 13 residues. Per germline, CDR1 SNHLY and CDR2 FYNNEI. Trimming removed 3 bases at V and 7 bases at J, with 10 bases between.

This chain links TRBV27 with TRBJ1-5; no firm D call. Germline V gene data show CDR1 as MNHEY and CDR2 as SMNVEV (reference sequence). The CDR3 consists of 14 residues. The V end lost 0 bases, the J end lost 5 bases, and 8 bases lay between the germline ends. CDR3 nucleotide sequence: TGTGCCAGCAGTTTATCGTCCCTGTATCAGCCCCAGCATTTT. This gives the protein CASSLSSLYQPQHF.

The chain joins TRBV7-3 to TRBJ1-5, with 7 positions matching TRBD1. This CDR3 contains 20 residues. The trim removed 2 bases at V and 0 bases at J, leaving 16 bases unmatched. In germline, CDR1 is SGHTA, CDR2 FQGTGA. The CDR3 region is CASSLGFLGGGPYSNQPQHF. CDR3 sequence (DNA): TGTGCCAGCAGCTTAGGGTTTTTAGGAGGGGGCCCATATAGCAATCAGCCCCAGCATTTT.

This chain joins TRBV5-4 and TRBJ1-2; tentatively, D is TRBD1 (5 bases). The CDR3 has 14 residues. Germline V gene sequence: CDR1 SGHNT, CDR2 YYREEE (reference sequence). Trimming shortened V by 0 bases and J by 0 bases, and 6 bases separated the two germline ends. The CDR3 sequence is CASSLGQSNYGYTF. As DNA, the CDR3 is TGTGCCAGCAGCTTGGGACAGTCTAACTATGGCTACACCTTC.

J is TRBJ1-1 and V is TRBV12-5, with no clear D. Germline V lookup: CDR1 LGHNT, CDR2 FRNRAP. The length of the CDR3 is 14 residues. V was trimmed by 2 bases and J by 8 bases, leaving 15 bases between them. CDR3 in DNA: TGTGCTAGTGGTTTGACCGCCACCGGACGGGAAGCTTTCTTT. This translates into CASGLTATGREAFF. Drawing the rest from reference TRBV12-5 and TRBJ1-1, the complete variable domain is DARVTQTPRHKVTEMGQEVTMRCQPILGHNTVFWYRQTMMQGLELLAYFRNRAPLDDSGMPKDRFSAEMPDATLATLKIQPSEPRDSAVYFCASGLTATGREAFFGQGTRLTVV.

This clone appeared a single time. This chain connects TRBV5-6 to TRBJ2-4; D tentatively reads TRBD1 or TRBD2 (5 bases each). The CDR3 has 17 residues. The ends were cut back, 4 bases at V and 8 bases at J, with 25 bases in the middle. Looked up from germline, CDR1 is SGHDT and CDR2 is YYEEEE. The CDR3, as DNA: TGTGCCAGCAGCATGGGCCCTGGTTGGGGCCTGGGGGACATTCAGTACTTC. Translating it yields CASSMGPGWGLGDIQYF.

This clone was observed a few times. The chain combines TRBV27 with TRBJ1-1; 10 bases match TRBD1. Trimming cost V 5 bases and J 11 bases; bases outside gene matches: 8. Germline-derived CDR1 and CDR2 are MNHEY and SMNVEV (reference sequence). This CDR3 region has 13 residues. CDR3 bases: TGTGCCAGCAGTCCGGGACAGGGGATTGACGCTTTCTTT. It translates to CASSPGQGIDAFF.

The chain carries TRBV6-4 and TRBJ2-3; D is unclear. Germline lookup yields CDR1 MRHNA and CDR2 SNTAGT. V dropped 0 bases and J dropped 5 bases, with 6 bases sitting between them. The CDR3 extends over 13 amino acids. CDR3 in amino acids: CASSDSKGDTQYF. CDR3 nucleotides: TGTGCCAGCAGTGACTCGAAGGGAGATACGCAGTATTTT.